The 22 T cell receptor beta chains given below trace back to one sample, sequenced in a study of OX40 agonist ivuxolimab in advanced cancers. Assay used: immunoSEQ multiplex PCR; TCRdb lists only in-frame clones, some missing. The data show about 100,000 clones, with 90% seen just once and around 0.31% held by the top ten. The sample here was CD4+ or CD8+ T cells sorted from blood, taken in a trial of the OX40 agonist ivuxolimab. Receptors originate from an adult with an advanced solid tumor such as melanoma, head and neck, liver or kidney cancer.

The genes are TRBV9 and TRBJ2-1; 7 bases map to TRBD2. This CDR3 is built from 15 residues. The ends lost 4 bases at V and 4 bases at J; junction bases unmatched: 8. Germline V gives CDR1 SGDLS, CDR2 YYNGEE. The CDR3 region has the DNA TGTGCCAGCAGCTTACTAGCGACGGGATACAATGAGCAGTTCTTC. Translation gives CASSLLATGYNEQFF. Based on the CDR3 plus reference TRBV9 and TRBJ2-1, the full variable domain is DSGVTQTPKHLITATGQRVTLRCSPRSGDLSVYWYQQSLDQGLQFLIQYYNGEERAKGNILERFSAQQFPDLHSELNLSSLELGDSALYFCASSLLATGYNEQFFGPGTRLTVL.

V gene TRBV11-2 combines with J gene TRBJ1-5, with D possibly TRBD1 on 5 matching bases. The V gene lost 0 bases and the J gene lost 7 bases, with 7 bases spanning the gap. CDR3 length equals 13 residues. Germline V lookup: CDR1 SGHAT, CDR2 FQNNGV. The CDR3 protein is CASSLDWGQPQHF. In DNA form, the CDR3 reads TGTGCCAGCAGCTTAGATTGGGGCCAGCCCCAGCATTTT.

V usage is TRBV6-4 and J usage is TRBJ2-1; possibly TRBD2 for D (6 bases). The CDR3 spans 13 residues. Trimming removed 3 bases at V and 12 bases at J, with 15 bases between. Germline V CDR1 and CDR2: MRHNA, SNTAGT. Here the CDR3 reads CASSELPGGVQFF. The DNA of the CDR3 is TGTGCCAGCAGTGAGCTGCCCGGAGGGGTGCAGTTCTTC.

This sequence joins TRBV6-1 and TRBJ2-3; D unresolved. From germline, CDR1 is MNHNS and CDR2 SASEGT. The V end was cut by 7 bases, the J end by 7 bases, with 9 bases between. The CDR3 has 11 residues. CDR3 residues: CASMRRNTQYF. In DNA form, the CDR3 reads TGTGCCAGCATGAGAAGGAATACGCAGTATTTT.

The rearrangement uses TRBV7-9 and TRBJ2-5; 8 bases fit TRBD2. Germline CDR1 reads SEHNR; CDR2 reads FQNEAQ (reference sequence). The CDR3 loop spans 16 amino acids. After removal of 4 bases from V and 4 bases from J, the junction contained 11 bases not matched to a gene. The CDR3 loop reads CASSSPGRAIAETQYF. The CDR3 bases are TGTGCCAGCAGCTCCCCCGGGAGGGCGATCGCAGAGACCCAGTACTTC.

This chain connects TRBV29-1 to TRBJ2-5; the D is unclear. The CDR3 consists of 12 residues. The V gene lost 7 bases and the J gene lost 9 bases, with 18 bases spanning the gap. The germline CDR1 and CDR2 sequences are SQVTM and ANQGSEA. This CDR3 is CSASLYSNAQYF. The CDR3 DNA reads TGCAGCGCTTCTCTTTATAGCAACGCCCAGTACTTC.

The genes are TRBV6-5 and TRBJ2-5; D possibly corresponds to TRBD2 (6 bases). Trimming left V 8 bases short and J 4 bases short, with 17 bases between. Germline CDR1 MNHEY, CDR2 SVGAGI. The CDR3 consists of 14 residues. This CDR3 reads CASGRRGGGETQYF. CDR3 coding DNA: TGTGCCAGCGGAAGGAGGGGTGGAGGAGAGACCCAGTACTTC.

The CDR3 protein is CASSLLDFSTDTQYF. The CDR3 nucleotides read TGTGCCAGCAGCTTATTGGACTTTAGCACAGATACGCAGTATTTT. This chain links TRBV7-8 with TRBJ2-3, with a possible D match to TRBD2 (5 bases). The V and J ends lost 2 bases and 0 bases respectively, with 9 bases between them. The CDR3 contains 15 residues. Per the germline V gene, CDR1 is SGHVS and CDR2 is FQNEAQ.

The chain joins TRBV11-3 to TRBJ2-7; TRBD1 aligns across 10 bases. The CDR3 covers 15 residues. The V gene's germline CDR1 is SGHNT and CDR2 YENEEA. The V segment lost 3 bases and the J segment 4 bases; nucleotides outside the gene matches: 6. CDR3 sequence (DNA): TGTGCCAGCAGCTTCCGAGGGACAGGGGAATACGAGCAGTACTTC. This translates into CASSFRGTGEYEQYF. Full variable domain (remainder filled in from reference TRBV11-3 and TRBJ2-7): EAGVVQSPRYKIIEKKQPVAFWCNPISGHNTLYWYLQNLGQGPELLIRYENEEAVDDSQLPKDRFSAERLKGVDSTLKIQPAELGDSAVYLCASSFRGTGEYEQYFGPGTRLTVT.

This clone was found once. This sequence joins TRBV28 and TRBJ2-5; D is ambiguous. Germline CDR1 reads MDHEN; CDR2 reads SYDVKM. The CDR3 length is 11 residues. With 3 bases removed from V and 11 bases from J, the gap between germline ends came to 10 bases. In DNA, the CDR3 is TGTGCCAGCAGTTTGCTGGGATGGCAGTACTTC. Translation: CASSLLGWQYF. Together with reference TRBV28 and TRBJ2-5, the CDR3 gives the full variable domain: DVKVTQSSRYLVKRTGEKVFLECVQDMDHENMFWYRQDPGLGLRLIYFSYDVKMKEKGDIPEGYSVSREKKERFSLILESASTNQTSMYLCASSLLGWQYFGPGTRLLVL.

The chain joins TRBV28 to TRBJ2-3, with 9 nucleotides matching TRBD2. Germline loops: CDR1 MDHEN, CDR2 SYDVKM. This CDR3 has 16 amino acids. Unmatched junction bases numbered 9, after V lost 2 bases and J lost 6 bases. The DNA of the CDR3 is TGTGCCAGCAGTTTAGGGGGACTAGCTGGGTACGATACGCAGTATTTT. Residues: CASSLGGLAGYDTQYF.

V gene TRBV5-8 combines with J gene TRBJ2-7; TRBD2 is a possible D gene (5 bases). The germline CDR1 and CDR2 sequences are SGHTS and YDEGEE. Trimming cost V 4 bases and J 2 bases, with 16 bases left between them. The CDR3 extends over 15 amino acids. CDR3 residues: CASSRTRFATYEQYF. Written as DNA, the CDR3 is TGTGCCAGCAGCCGAACTAGGTTTGCCACCTACGAGCAGTACTTC.

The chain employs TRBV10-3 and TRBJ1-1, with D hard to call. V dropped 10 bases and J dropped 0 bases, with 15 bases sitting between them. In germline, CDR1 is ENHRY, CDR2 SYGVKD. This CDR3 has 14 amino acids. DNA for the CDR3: TGTGCCACCAGAGGAGTTCTCATGAACACTGAAGCTTTCTTT. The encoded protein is CATRGVLMNTEAFF.

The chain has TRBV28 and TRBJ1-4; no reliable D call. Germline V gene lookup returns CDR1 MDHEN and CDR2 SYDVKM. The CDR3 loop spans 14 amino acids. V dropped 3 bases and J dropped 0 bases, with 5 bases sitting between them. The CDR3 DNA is TGTGCCAGCAGTTTTACCGCAACTAATGAAAAACTGTTTTTT. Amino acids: CASSFTATNEKLFF.

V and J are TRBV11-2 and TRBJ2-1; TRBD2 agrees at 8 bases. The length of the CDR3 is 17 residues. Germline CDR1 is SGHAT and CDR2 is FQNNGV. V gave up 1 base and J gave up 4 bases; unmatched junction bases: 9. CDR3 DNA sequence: TGTGCCAGCAGCTTAGTAGTCACCCTAGCGGGTTACAATGAGCAGTTCTTC. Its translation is CASSLVVTLAGYNEQFF.

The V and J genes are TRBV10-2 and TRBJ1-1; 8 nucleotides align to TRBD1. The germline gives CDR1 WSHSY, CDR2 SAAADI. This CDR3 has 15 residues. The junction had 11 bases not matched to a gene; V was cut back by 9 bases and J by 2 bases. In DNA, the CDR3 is TGCGCCAGTGGGGCTCGACAGGGGTCTAACACTGAAGCTTTCTTT. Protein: CASGARQGSNTEAFF.

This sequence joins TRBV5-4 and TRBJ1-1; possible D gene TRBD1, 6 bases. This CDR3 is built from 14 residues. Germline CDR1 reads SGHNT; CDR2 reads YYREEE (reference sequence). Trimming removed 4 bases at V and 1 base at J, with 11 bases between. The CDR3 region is CASSRPDRNTEAFF. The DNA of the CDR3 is TGTGCCAGCAGCCGGCCGGACAGGAACACTGAAGCTTTCTTT.

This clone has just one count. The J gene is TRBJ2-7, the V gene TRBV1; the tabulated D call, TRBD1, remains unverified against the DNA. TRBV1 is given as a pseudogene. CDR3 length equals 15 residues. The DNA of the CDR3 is TGCACCAGCAGCAGCAGGCTGCCGAGCTCCTACGAGCAGTACTTC. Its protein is CTSSSRLPSSYEQYF.

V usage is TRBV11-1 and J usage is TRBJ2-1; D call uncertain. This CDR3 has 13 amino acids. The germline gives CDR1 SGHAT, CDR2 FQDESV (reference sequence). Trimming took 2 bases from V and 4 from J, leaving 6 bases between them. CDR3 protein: CASSLHGYNEQFF. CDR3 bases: TGTGCCAGCAGCTTACACGGATACAATGAGCAGTTCTTC. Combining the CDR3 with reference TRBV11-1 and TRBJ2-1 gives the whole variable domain EAEVAQSPRYKITEKSQAVAFWCDPISGHATLYWYRQILGQGPELLVQFQDESVVDDSQLPKDRFSAERLKGVDSTLKIQPAELGDSAMYLCASSLHGYNEQFFGPGTRLTVL.

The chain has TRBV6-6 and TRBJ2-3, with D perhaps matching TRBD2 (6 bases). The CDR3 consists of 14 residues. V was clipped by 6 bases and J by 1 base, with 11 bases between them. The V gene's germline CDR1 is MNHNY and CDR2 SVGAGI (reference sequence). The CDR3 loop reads CASSVSGGTDTQYF. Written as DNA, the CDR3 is TGTGCCAGCAGCGTCTCGGGGGGCACAGATACGCAGTATTTT.

The CDR3 loop is CASRLADGRQETQYF. DNA of the CDR3: TGTGCCAGCAGACTAGCGGACGGACGGCAAGAGACCCAGTACTTC. The chain has TRBV6-1 and TRBJ2-5; 8 nucleotides line up with TRBD2. Per the germline V gene, CDR1 is MNHNS and CDR2 is SASEGT. The V and J ends lost 6 bases and 2 bases, in that order; junction bases with no gene match: 8. The CDR3 covers 15 residues.

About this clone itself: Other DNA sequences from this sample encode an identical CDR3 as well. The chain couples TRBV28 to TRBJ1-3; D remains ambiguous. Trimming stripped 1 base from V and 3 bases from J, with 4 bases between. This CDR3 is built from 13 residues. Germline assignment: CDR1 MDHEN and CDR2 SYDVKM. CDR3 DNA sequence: TGTGCCAGCAGTTTATCAAGTGGAAACACCATATATTTT. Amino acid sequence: CASSLSSGNTIYF.